This T cell receptor (beta chain) was recovered during a study of blood T cell repertoires in COVID-19. Original processing notes: Estimation of nucleated cell counts was performed using reference gene primer amplification. Repertoires were generated with immunoSEQ multiplex PCR, while TCRdb's copy carries only in-frame clones and drops some. V and J calls plus clone size are reproduced from that table; the DNA served to infer D and trimming. The sample comprises 150,000 or so clones, roughly 78% of which are singletons, and roughly 15% rests with the top ten. The sample consisted of peripheral blood. This clonotype was sampled from a human donor with acute or convalescent COVID-19. The donor label of this sample is uncertain.

The CDR3 coding sequence is TGTGCCAGCAGTGAAGAGCAGGGGAGAAGGAACACCATATATTTT. Translated: CASSEEQGRRNTIYF. The chain employs TRBV2 and TRBJ1-3; maybe TRBD1 (6 bases). V shed 1 base and J shed 7 bases, with 14 bases lying between them. The CDR3 extends over 15 amino acids. The V gene's germline CDR1 is SNHLY and CDR2 FYNNEI.